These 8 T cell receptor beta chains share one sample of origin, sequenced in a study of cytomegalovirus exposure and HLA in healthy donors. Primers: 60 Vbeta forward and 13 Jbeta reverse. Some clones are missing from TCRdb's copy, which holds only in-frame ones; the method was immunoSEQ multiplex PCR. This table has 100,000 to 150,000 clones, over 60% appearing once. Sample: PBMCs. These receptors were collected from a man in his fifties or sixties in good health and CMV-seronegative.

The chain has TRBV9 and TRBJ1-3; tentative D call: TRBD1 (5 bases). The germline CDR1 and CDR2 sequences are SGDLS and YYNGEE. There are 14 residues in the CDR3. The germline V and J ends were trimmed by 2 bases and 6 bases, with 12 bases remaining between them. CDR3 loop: CASSVGGRKNTIYF. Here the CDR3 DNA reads TGTGCCAGCAGCGTGGGGGGGAGGAAAAACACCATATATTTT.

In DNA, the CDR3 is TGTGCCAGCTTAGCGGGGGTAAACACCGGGGAGCTGTTTTTT. This translates into CASLAGVNTGELFF. The rearrangement joins TRBV2 to TRBJ2-2, with 9 bases matching TRBD2. The germline gives CDR1 SNHLY, CDR2 FYNNEI. The V gene end was trimmed by 8 bases and the J gene end by 2 bases; junction bases not matched to a gene: 3. The CDR3 totals 14 residues.

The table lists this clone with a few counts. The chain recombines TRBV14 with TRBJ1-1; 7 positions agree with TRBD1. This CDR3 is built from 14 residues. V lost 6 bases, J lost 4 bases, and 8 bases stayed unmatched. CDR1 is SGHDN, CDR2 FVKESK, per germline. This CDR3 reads CASRATGFGTEAFF. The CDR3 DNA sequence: TGTGCCAGCAGAGCGACAGGGTTTGGCACTGAAGCTTTCTTT.

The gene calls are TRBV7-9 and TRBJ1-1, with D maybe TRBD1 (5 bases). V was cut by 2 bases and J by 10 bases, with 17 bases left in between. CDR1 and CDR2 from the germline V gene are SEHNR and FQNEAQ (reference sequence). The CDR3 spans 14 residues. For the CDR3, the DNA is TGTGCCAGCAGCTTAATAACAGGCGCCTTGACAGCTTTCTTT. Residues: CASSLITGALTAFF.

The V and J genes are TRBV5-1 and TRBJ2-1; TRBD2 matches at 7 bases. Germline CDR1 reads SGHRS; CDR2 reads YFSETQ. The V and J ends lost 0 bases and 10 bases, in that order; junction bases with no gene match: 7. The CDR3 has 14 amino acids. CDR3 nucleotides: TGCGCCAGCAGCTTGGCAGGCAGGGAGGGGGAGCAGTTCTTC. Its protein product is CASSLAGREGEQFF. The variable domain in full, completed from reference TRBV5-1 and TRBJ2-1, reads KAGVTQTPRYLIKTRGQQVTLSCSPISGHRSVSWYQQTPGQGLQFLFEYFSETQRNKGNFPGRFSGRQFSNSRSEMNVSTLELGDSALYLCASSLAGREGEQFFGPGTRLTVL.

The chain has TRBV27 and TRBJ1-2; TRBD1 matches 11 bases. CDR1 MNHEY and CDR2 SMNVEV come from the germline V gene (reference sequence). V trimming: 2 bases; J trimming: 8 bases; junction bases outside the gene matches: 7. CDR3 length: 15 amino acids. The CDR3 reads CASSLLRTGGGGYTF. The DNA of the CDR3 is TGTGCCAGCAGTTTACTTAGGACAGGGGGCGGGGGCTACACCTTC.

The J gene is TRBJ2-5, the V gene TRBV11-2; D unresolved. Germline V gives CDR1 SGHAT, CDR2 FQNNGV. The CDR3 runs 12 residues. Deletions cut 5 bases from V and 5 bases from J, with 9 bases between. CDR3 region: CASSPHRETQYF. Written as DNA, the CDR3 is TGTGCCAGCAGCCCCCACCGGGAGACCCAGTACTTC.

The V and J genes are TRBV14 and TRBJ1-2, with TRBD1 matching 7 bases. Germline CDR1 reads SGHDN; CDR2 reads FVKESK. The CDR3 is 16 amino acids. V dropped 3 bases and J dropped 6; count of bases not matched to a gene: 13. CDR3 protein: CASSHNLMTGIDGYTF. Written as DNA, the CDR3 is TGTGCCAGCAGCCACAACTTGATGACAGGGATTGATGGCTACACCTTC.